The rows below give T cell receptor beta chains drawn from one sample of a study of CD8 T cells in ankylosing spondylitis. MiXCR, run by TCRdb on the 5' RACE reads, gives a single entry per CDR3 protein. The sample yields about 90,000 distinct CDR3 sequences, around 8.3% seen once. Sequencing input: blood, either unsorted or a sorted T cell fraction (not recorded which). The receptors come from a male donor with ankylosing spondylitis. The CDR3 runs from the conserved cysteine through the conserved F or W. The order of the fields is clone size, J gene, D gene, V gene, CDR3 DNA, CDR3 protein. The D gene is left open where the match is weak. The listing skips clone size in some rows; elsewhere it reads once, few, many or a size class.

size: many; J: TRBJ2-1; D: TRBD2; V: TRBV27; DNA: TGTGCCAGCAGTTTCTTACTAGCGGGAGGGCTCCATGAGCAGTTCTTC; CDR3: CASSFLLAGGLHEQFF
size: many; J: TRBJ2-4; D: -; V: TRBV20-1; DNA: TGCAGTGCTCAGGGAGTTCTGGCCAAAAACATTCAGTACTTC; CDR3: CSAQGVLAKNIQYF
size: few; J: TRBJ2-7; D: TRBD2; V: TRBV5-6; DNA: TGTGCCAGCAGCCGGACTAGCGGGAAGGATGAGCAGTACTTC; CDR3: CASSRTSGKDEQYF
size: many; J: TRBJ1-1; D: TRBD1; V: TRBV29-1; DNA: TGCAGCGTTGAAGAGGGACAGGCGAACACTGAAGCTTTCTTT; CDR3: CSVEEGQANTEAFF
size: many; J: TRBJ1-5; D: -; V: TRBV15; DNA: TGTGCCACCAGCAATCGAGTAAGCAATCAGCCCCAGCATTTT; CDR3: CATSNRVSNQPQHF
size: -; J: TRBJ2-3; D: TRBD2; V: TRBV12-3/TRBV12-4; DNA: TGTGCCTGCAGTACCCCTACTGAAGGGAGGGCCCCGTGGACAGATACGCAGTATTTT; CDR3: CACSTPTEGRAPWTDTQYF
size: few; J: TRBJ1-3; D: TRBD1; V: TRBV12-3/TRBV12-4; DNA: TGTGCCAGCAGCCCAGGGGGCCGTCGAAACACCATATATTTT; CDR3: CASSPGGRRNTIYF
size: many; J: TRBJ1-2; D: TRBD1; V: TRBV6-1; DNA: TGTGCCAGCAGTGAAAAGGGACAGTACTATGGCTACACCTTC; CDR3: CASSEKGQYYGYTF
size: -; J: TRBJ2-1; D: -; V: TRBV6-1; DNA: TGTGCCAGCCTAGGGTGGGGTGGCTCCTACAATGAGCAGTTCTTC; CDR3: CASLGWGGSYNEQFF
size: many; J: TRBJ1-2; D: TRBD1; V: TRBV5-1; DNA: TGCGCCAGCAGCCCTGCCGGGACAGGCGTCTATGGCTACACCTTC; CDR3: CASSPAGTGVYGYTF
size: many; J: TRBJ2-1; D: -; V: TRBV12-3/TRBV12-4; DNA: TGTGCCAGCAGTAGTGAGGACAGCAGCTCCTACAATGAGCAGTTCTTC; CDR3: CASSSEDSSSYNEQFF
size: -; J: TRBJ1-1; D: TRBD1; V: TRBV7-6; DNA: TGTGCCAGCAGCCCCGGACAGGGGGTATACACTGAAGCTTTCTTT; CDR3: CASSPGQGVYTEAFF
size: many; J: TRBJ2-5; D: -; V: TRBV29-1; DNA: TGCAGCGTTGAGCCGCATAACAGGGACCAAGAGACCCAGTACTTC; CDR3: CSVEPHNRDQETQYF
size: -; J: TRBJ1-2; D: -; V: TRBV5-5; DNA: TGTGCCAGCAGCTTGTCTTTGGAAGCGGCTACCTTCTATGGCTACACCTTC; CDR3: CASSLSLEAATFYGYTF
size: many; J: TRBJ2-3; D: TRBD1; V: TRBV4-1; DNA: TGCGCCAGCAGCACTCGGACAGGGCGCACAGATACGCAGTATTTT; CDR3: CASSTRTGRTDTQYF
size: many; J: TRBJ1-1; D: TRBD1; V: TRBV7-9; DNA: TGTGCCAGCAGCTTAGCCGACAGGGGGAACACTGAAGCTTTCTTT; CDR3: CASSLADRGNTEAFF
size: -; J: TRBJ1-1; D: -; V: TRBV5-1; DNA: TGCGCCAGCAGCTTGAGGGGAGGCCCACCTGAAGCTTTCTTT; CDR3: CASSLRGGPPEAFF
size: many; J: TRBJ2-3; D: -; V: TRBV7-2; DNA: TGTGCCAGCAGCCCACACCCGCAGGTTGGAGATACGCAGTATTTT; CDR3: CASSPHPQVGDTQYF
size: -; J: TRBJ2-1; D: -; V: TRBV12-3/TRBV12-4; DNA: TGTGCCAGCAGCCAAGGGTTCGGGGTAGATGAGCAGTTCTTC; CDR3: CASSQGFGVDEQFF
size: many; J: TRBJ2-2; D: -; V: TRBV11-2; DNA: TGTGCCAGCAGCCGAGCCGGCCAGGAATTGGCCGGGGGGCTGTTTTTT; CDR3: CASSRAGQELAGGLFF